Listed below are T cell receptor beta chains from one sample, sequenced in a study of regulatory T cells in long-lasting Graves disease. Using its own MiXCR run on the multiplex PCR reads, TCRdb lists one record per CDR3 protein. Among about 290,000 distinct CDR3 sequences, 20% to 25% were seen once, and the ten largest hold approximately 60%. This sample comprised peripheral blood mononuclear cells (PBMCs), obtained when the disease was refractory, from a patient treated with antithyroid drugs. The receptor source for this set is a female donor with Graves disease. Each CDR3 is given without its conserved first and last residue. A D gene is named only where the DNA matches it firmly.

D,V,CDR3
TRBD1,TRBV7-2,ASSPDQGGAGNTIY
NA,TRBV25-1,ASSEKGGLAGRSTGELF
TRBD1,TRBV7-2,ASSTEGAPETEAF
NA,TRBV7-9,ASSSTVQPTNEKLF
NA,TRBV6-1,ASSESGRASYGYT
NA,TRBV6-2/TRBV6-3,ASSATRQENIQY
NA,TRBV6-5,ASSYLQGLSSGNTIY
NA,TRBV7-2,ASSLASDSYEQY
TRBD2,TRBV6-1,ASSHVPGLAGAGELF
TRBD1,TRBV18,ASSPGTGSSYEQY
TRBD1,TRBV4-1,ASSQEGQGGQPQH
NA,TRBV28,ASSSLLETQY
NA,TRBV5-1,ASSLRPLRALDLSGNTIY
TRBD2,TRBV25-1,ASRQSGSETQY
NA,TRBV29-1,SVESGLPNYGYT
TRBD2,TRBV6-1,ASTGDSGGVGELF
TRBD2,TRBV7-3,ASSPQGLAGSNTGELF
TRBD1,TRBV20-1,SAPGQGRYEQY
NA,TRBV11-1,ASSFDGRTDTQY
NA,TRBV7-2,ASSLVTGQQPQH
NA,TRBV20-1,SARDLREPVKNIQY
NA,TRBV7-2,ASSLAYPGRGGGVGNIQY
TRBD2,TRBV7-9,ASSSDLGRPGLAGGSGQETQY
TRBD2,TRBV18,ASSPSGGAGVGELF
TRBD1,TRBV18,ASSPRPRQGNSGANVLT
NA,TRBV2,ASSEFTGAETQY